This T cell receptor beta chain was captured by sequencing in a study of blood T cell repertoires in COVID-19. Overall study context: COVID-19 samples, acute and convalescent, were from the United States, Italy and Spain. Nucleic acid was either cDNA or gDNA, and it came from T cells, B-cell-depleted T cells, or PBMCs.

In the authors' methods: From reference gene primer amplification, estimates of nucleated cell counts were derived. Profiling relied on immunoSEQ multiplex PCR, and the TCRdb table lists in-frame clones only, not all of them. D and trimming were read from the DNA, whereas the V and J calls and clone size are those reported in that table. This table has approximately 400,000 clones, roughly nine tenths appearing once. Germline-derived CDR1 and CDR2 are MDHEN and SYDVKM. The CDR3 consists of 15 residues. V was pared by 6 bases and J by 6 bases, with 11 bases of the junction left unmatched. Sequencing was carried out using peripheral blood. This clonotype originated in a man aged 40-55 years with acute or convalescent COVID-19. The chain joins TRBV28 to TRBJ1-5, with 7 bases lining up with TRBD1. CDR3 loop: CASRPGQVVTQPQHF. The DNA of the CDR3 is TGTGCCAGCAGACCTGGACAGGTGGTCACTCAGCCCCAGCATTTT.